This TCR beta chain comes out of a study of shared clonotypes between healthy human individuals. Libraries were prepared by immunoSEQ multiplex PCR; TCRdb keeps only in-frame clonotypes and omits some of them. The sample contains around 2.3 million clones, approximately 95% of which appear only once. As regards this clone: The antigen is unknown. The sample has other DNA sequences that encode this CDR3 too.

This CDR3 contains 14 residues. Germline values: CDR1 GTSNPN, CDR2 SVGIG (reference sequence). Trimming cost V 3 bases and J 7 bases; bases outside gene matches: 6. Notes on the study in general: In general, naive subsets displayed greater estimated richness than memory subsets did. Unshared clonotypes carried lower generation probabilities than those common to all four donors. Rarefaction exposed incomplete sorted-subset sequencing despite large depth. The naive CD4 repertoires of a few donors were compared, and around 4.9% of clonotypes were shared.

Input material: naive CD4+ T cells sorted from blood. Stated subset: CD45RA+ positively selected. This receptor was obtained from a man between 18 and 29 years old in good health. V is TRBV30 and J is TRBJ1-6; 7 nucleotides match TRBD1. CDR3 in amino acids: CAWRVDRENSPLHF. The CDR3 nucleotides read TGTGCCTGGAGAGTAGACAGGGAAAATTCACCCCTCCACTTT.